This note documents a single T cell receptor (beta chain) sequence. The data are from a study of T cells in Graves' hyperthyroidism and ophthalmopathy. Amplified regions were TCR beta CDR3 sequences from RNA transcripts. TCR CDR3 underwent first-round RT-PCR with the HTBI primer set. TCRdb reanalysed the multiplex PCR reads using MiXCR and keeps one entry per CDR3 protein. Here the sample spans 150,000 or so distinct CDR3 sequences, around 20% being singletons. In germline, CDR1 is MDHEN, CDR2 SYDVKM. The length of the CDR3 is 17 residues. The V gene end was trimmed by 6 bases and the J gene end by 2 bases; junction bases not matched to a gene: 11.

This TCR came from a woman between 50 and 59 years old with Graves' hyperthyroidism that later progressed to Graves' ophthalmopathy. The chain links TRBV28 to TRBJ2-3; 10 nucleotides agree with TRBD1. Sample: blood. The CDR3 region is CASSHLGQGGNTDTQYF. The CDR3 nucleotides are TGTGCCAGCAGCCACCTCGGACAGGGGGGGAACACAGATACGCAGTATTTT.